Each of the 6 T cell receptor beta chains below was sequenced from the same sample in a study of cytomegalovirus exposure and HLA in healthy donors. The study ran its PCR with 60 Vbeta and 13 Jbeta primers. Clones were read by immunoSEQ multiplex PCR, and TCRdb kept only the in-frame ones, dropping some. The table has 140,000 to 150,000 clones, 9.7% seen once; the top ten hold 1.8%. The specimen sequenced was PBMCs. Source of these receptors: a man in his forties or fifties in good health and CMV-seronegative.

The sample holds a few counts of this clone. The J gene is TRBJ1-1, the V gene TRBV6-5; 7 bases align to TRBD1. This CDR3 has 14 amino acids. Germline V gene sequence: CDR1 MNHEY, CDR2 SVGAGI. The ends lost 6 bases at V and 5 bases at J; junction bases unmatched: 9. CDR3 in DNA: TGTGCCAGCAGAACAGGACAGGCCGTTACTGAAGCTTTCTTT. Translating it yields CASRTGQAVTEAFF.

Only a few counts were recorded for this clone. The V call is TRBV6-5, the J call TRBJ1-6, with D maybe TRBD1 (5 bases). V lost 2 bases to trimming and J lost 0 bases, with 5 bases between them. CDR3 length equals 15 residues. The germline V gene has CDR1 MNHEY and CDR2 SVGAGI. The CDR3 nucleotides read TGTGCCAGCAGTTACAGGGGCTCCTATAATTCACCCCTCCACTTT. It codes for CASSYRGSYNSPLHF.

The chain carries TRBV30 and TRBJ2-7, with 8 bases identical to TRBD1. V lost 5 bases to trimming and J lost 2 bases; unmatched junction nucleotides: 8. The length of the CDR3 is 14 residues. Germline V gives CDR1 GTSNPN, CDR2 SVGIG (reference sequence). CDR3 sequence: CAWDRGVYPYEQYF. The CDR3 coding sequence is TGTGCCTGGGACAGGGGTGTCTATCCCTACGAGCAGTACTTC. Filled out from reference TRBV30 and TRBJ2-7, the complete variable domain reads SQTIHQWPATLVQPVGSPLSLECTVEGTSNPNLYWYRQAAGRGLQLLFYSVGIGQISSEVPQNLSASRPQDRQFILSSKKLLLSDSGFYLCAWDRGVYPYEQYFGPGTRLTVT.

The rearrangement uses TRBV5-1 and TRBJ2-1; 9 nucleotides agree with TRBD2. There are 15 residues in the CDR3. Germline V CDR1 and CDR2: SGHRS, YFSETQ. V lost 1 base to trimming and J lost 7 bases; unmatched junction nucleotides: 6. CDR3 sequence (DNA): TGCGCCAGCAGCTTGTCTGCGGGGGGGCGTAATGAGCAGTTCTTC. Translation: CASSLSAGGRNEQFF. Based on the CDR3 plus reference TRBV5-1 and TRBJ2-1, the full variable domain is KAGVTQTPRYLIKTRGQQVTLSCSPISGHRSVSWYQQTPGQGLQFLFEYFSETQRNKGNFPGRFSGRQFSNSRSEMNVSTLELGDSALYLCASSLSAGGRNEQFFGPGTRLTVL.

The chain is built from TRBV7-2 and TRBJ2-5; 7 bases are a match to TRBD2. The trim removed 5 bases at V and 7 bases at J, leaving 13 bases unmatched. Germline V CDR1 and CDR2: SGHTA, FQGNSA. CDR3 size: 15 residues. The CDR3 DNA is TGTGCCAGCAGCCCCCGGCAGGGACTACCCGCGACCCAGTACTTC. It encodes CASSPRQGLPATQYF.

This clone was counted between two and nine times. The genes are TRBV28 and TRBJ1-5; 10 bases align to TRBD1. The trim removed 5 bases at V and 7 bases at J, leaving 14 bases unmatched. Germline lookup yields CDR1 MDHEN and CDR2 SYDVKM. The CDR3 totals 17 residues. CDR3 nucleotide sequence: TGTGCCAGCAGTCCCCAGGAGGGGGACAGGGGACGCCAGCCCCAGCATTTT. It codes for CASSPQEGDRGRQPQHF.